The subject of this entry is one T cell receptor beta chain. Antigen unknown. Investigators reverse transcribed all isolated RNA, so they sequenced expressed TCRB transcripts. Average reads for naive, central memory and regulatory T cell samples were about 4 million. Clones were sequenced by immunoSEQ multiplex PCR, and TCRdb holds only the in-frame ones, with some missing. Found here are about 340,000 clones, 13% of them singletons; the top ten hold roughly 0.016%. The sample originates from a study of beta chain features in type 1 diabetes. Overall study: Cells sorted and examined across all samples totaled roughly 100,000,000.

One heparinised blood draw averaging around 100 mL was given by each donor. Study findings and constraints: Within patients, naive, central memory and Treg TCRB repertoires seemed more similar than within healthy donors. Patients with Type 1 diabetes showed moderately but significantly shorter TCRB CDR3s in all four CD4+ subsets.

This receptor was obtained from a woman between 18 and 29 years old with type 1 diabetes. Sequenced input: naive CD4+ T cells from blood.

Here the CDR3 reads CAWSSGAVGELFF. In nucleotides, the CDR3 is TGTGCCTGGAGTTCAGGGGCGGTCGGGGAGCTGTTTTTT. The chain employs TRBV30 and TRBJ2-2; D is perhaps TRBD1 (6 bases). The CDR3 runs 13 residues. Per germline, CDR1 GTSNPN and CDR2 SVGIG (reference sequence). Between the trimmed V and J ends, which lost 2 bases and 7 bases, there was a span of 11 bases.